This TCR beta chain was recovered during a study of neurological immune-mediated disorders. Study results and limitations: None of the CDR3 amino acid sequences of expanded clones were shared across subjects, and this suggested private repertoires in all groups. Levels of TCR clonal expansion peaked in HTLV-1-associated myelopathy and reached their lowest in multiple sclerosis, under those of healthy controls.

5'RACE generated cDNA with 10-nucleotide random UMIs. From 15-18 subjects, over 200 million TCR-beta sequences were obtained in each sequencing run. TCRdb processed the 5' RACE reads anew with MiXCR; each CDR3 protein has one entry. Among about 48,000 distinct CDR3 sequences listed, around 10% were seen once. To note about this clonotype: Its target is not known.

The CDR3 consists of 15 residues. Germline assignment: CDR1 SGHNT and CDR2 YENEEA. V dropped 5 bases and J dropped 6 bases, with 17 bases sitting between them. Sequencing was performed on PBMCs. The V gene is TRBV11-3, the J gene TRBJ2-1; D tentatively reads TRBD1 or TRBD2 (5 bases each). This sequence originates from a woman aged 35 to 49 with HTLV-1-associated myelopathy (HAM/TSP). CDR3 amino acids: CASSPGLGPRNEQFF. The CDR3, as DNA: TGTGCCAGCAGCCCGGGGCTCGGCCCCCGCAATGAGCAGTTCTTC.